The 15 T cell receptor beta chains presented below share a single source sample, sequenced in a study of tumor-infiltrating lymphocytes in primary liver carcinoma. Starting from 400 to 500 ng of total RNA, TCR beta cDNA was produced with a primer in the constant region. Modified slightly, ARM-PCR produced TCR beta libraries over three nested multiplex PCR rounds. PCR rounds one and two used TRBV1-TRBV30 forward primers with a C-beta reverse primer for 10 cycles each. Using its own MiXCR run on the multiplex PCR reads, TCRdb lists one record per CDR3 protein. The sample shows roughly 32,000 distinct CDR3 sequences, roughly 69% of them seen only once. The roughly 19-33 mg bulk tissue piece was not sorted before simultaneous RNA and DNA extraction. The sample consisted of liver tumor tissue from sampling region 4. The subset denotes: tumor region T4, right-lateral pole. These receptors came from a man aged 35 to 55 with primary liver carcinoma and hepatitis B virus infection.

On this clonotype itself: Being one base from a much bigger clone, this may be a read error. The chain employs TRBV4-1 and TRBJ2-5; D tentatively reads TRBD1 or TRBD2 (5 bases each). The CDR3 has 16 amino acids. CDR1 and CDR2 (germline): MGHRA, YSYEKL. CDR3 sequence: CASSQGWGAHQETQGF. In DNA form, the CDR3 reads TGCGCCAGCAGCCAAGGTTGGGGAGCTCACCAAGAGACCCAGGGCTTC.

About this clonotype itself: The junction differs from germline at one of its ends, possibly a read error. V and J are TRBV7-9 and TRBJ2-7, with D unclear. Germline V CDR1 and CDR2: SEHNR, FQNEAQ (reference sequence). This CDR3 spans 12 amino acids. CDR3 nucleotide sequence: TGTACCAGTAGCTTGCCCGGTAAGGAGCAGTACTTC. Residues: CTSSLPGKEQYF.

Comment on this clonotype: The conserved final phenylalanine or tryptophan is absent from the CDR3, which likely points to a read error. This chain connects TRBV11-2 to TRBJ2-3; D is ambiguous. This CDR3 has 14 residues. Germline V gives CDR1 SGHAT, CDR2 FQNNGV. The V and J ends lost 5 bases and 6 bases respectively, with 15 bases between them. For the CDR3, the DNA is TGTGCCAGCAGCCCCCCGGGCCGGCCGGATACGCAGTATTTG. It specifies CASSPPGRPDTQYL.

The CDR3 protein is CTGSLDVSNNEQFF. Here the CDR3 DNA reads TGTACCGGCAGCTTAGACGTCTCGAACAATGAGCAGTTCTTC. The chain joins TRBV11-3 to TRBJ2-1; D unclear. This CDR3 has 14 residues. Germline CDR1 is SGHNT and CDR2 is YENEEA.

Worth noting for this clonotype: This likely comes from a read error, as the CDR3 has no conserved phenylalanine or tryptophan at its end. The chain uses TRBV12-5 and TRBJ2-7, with D perhaps matching TRBD2 (6 bases). The germline CDR1 and CDR2 sequences are LGHNT and FRNRAP. The CDR3 is made up of 13 amino acids. The CDR3 loop reads CASKGTGSYEQYI. The CDR3, as DNA: TGTGCCAGTAAGGGGACTGGTTCCTACGAGCAGTACATC.

This clonotype was seen once. Compared with germline, one end of the junction differs, possibly owing to a read error. J is TRBJ2-1 and V is TRBV5-1; D ambiguous. The germline V gene has CDR1 SGHRS and CDR2 YFSETQ. CDR3 length equals 14 residues. The chain's CDR3 is CAGRSVSSYNEQSF. The CDR3 region has the DNA TGCGCCGGCAGGTCTGTTAGCTCCTACAATGAGCAGTCCTTC.

As for this clonotype: It is unclear where the CDR3 begins or ends on the DNA, so no DNA is shown, and the CDR3 is as TCRdb lists it. The J gene is TRBJ2-5, the V gene TRBV10-3; TRBD2 is taken as the D call from the table, unchecked against the DNA. CDR1 is ENHRY, CDR2 SYGVKD, per germline. The CDR3 length is 13 residues, termini included. The CDR3 is CSTLGLPQETQYF.

Details on this clonotype: This CDR3 fails to terminate in the conserved phenylalanine or tryptophan, so it likely reflects a read error. The chain uses TRBV11-3 and TRBJ1-1; D is uncertain. Germline CDR1 is SGHNT and CDR2 is YENEEA. The CDR3 length is 13 residues. Trimming took 3 bases from V and 2 from J, leaving 7 bases between them. The CDR3 nucleotides read TGTGCCAGCAGCTTGGCGGTTAACACTGAAGCTTTCCTT. Amino acids: CASSLAVNTEAFL.

Notes on this clonotype: At one end the junction does not follow the germline gene, possibly because of a read error. The chain uses TRBV7-8 and TRBJ2-3, with a weak D call TRBD1 (8 bases). Germline V gives CDR1 SGHVS, CDR2 FQNEAQ. CDR3 size: 16 residues. The CDR3 DNA follows: TGTGCCAACTGCTCAACAGGGGGGGGATATTCGGATACGCAGTGTTTT. Translation: CANCSTGGGYSDTQCF.

For this clonotype: The CDR3 carries no conserved terminal phenylalanine or tryptophan, so it likely arises from a read error. The chain recombines TRBV4-2 with TRBJ2-1; D is unclear. The assigned J gene may be wrong: the sequence end matches TRBJ2-7 better. From germline, CDR1 is LGHNA and CDR2 YNFKEQ. The CDR3 is 17 residues long. The CDR3, as DNA: TGTGCCAGCAGCCAAGATTGGGGTGCTAGAGTGGGCAATGAGCAGTACCTC. Translating gives CASSQDWGARVGNEQYL.

Remarks on this clonotype: The junction differs from germline at one of its ends, possibly a read error. This chain links TRBV6-1 with TRBJ1-2; 9 positions agree with TRBD1. CDR1 and CDR2 from the germline V gene are MNHNS and SASEGT. The CDR3 spans 15 residues. As DNA, the CDR3 is TGTGCTAGCATAGTTTCCGGGACAGGGTCTGACCGCTATACCTTC. It specifies CASIVSGTGSDRYTF.

In this sample, this clonotype turned up a few times. A much larger clone sits a single nucleotide away, making a read error possible. The V gene is TRBV20-1, the J gene TRBJ2-1; D is unresolved. The CDR3 runs to 12 residues. The germline V gene encodes CDR1 DFQATT and CDR2 SNEGSKA (reference sequence). CDR3 amino acids: CSANEFSNGQFF. In nucleotides, the CDR3 is TGCAGTGCTAACGAGTTTTCGAATGGGCAGTTCTTC.

Concerning this clonotype itself: Mismatch with germline at one junction end may stem from a read error. The rearrangement uses TRBV10-2 and TRBJ2-7; 7 nucleotides agree with TRBD1. Germline V lookup: CDR1 WSHSY, CDR2 SAAADI. This CDR3 is built from 14 residues. CDR3 nucleotide sequence: TGCGCCAACAGTCCCACAGGGGCCCGGGAAAAGCAGTACTTC. Translation gives CANSPTGAREKQYF.

The chain carries TRBV4-3 and TRBJ1-6; possibly TRBD1 for D (6 bases). The V end was cut by 8 bases, the J end by 7 bases, with 21 bases between. The germline CDR1 and CDR2 sequences are LGHNA and YSLEER. CDR3 size: 16 residues. The CDR3 reads CASRSWGRGGNSPLHF. The CDR3 nucleotides are TGCGCCAGCCGCTCCTGGGGCAGGGGAGGGAATTCACCCCTCCACTTT.

By share of the sample, this clonotype is medium-sized (0.01 to 0.1%). The J gene is TRBJ2-1, the V gene TRBV5-6; D remains ambiguous. Trimming took 0 bases from V and 4 from J, leaving 17 bases between them. Germline V gene sequence: CDR1 SGHDT, CDR2 YYEEEE. The CDR3 consists of 17 residues. CDR3: CASSLGLGSSGYNEQFF. In nucleotides, the CDR3 is TGTGCCAGCAGCTTGGGATTGGGCTCATCAGGATACAATGAGCAGTTCTTC.